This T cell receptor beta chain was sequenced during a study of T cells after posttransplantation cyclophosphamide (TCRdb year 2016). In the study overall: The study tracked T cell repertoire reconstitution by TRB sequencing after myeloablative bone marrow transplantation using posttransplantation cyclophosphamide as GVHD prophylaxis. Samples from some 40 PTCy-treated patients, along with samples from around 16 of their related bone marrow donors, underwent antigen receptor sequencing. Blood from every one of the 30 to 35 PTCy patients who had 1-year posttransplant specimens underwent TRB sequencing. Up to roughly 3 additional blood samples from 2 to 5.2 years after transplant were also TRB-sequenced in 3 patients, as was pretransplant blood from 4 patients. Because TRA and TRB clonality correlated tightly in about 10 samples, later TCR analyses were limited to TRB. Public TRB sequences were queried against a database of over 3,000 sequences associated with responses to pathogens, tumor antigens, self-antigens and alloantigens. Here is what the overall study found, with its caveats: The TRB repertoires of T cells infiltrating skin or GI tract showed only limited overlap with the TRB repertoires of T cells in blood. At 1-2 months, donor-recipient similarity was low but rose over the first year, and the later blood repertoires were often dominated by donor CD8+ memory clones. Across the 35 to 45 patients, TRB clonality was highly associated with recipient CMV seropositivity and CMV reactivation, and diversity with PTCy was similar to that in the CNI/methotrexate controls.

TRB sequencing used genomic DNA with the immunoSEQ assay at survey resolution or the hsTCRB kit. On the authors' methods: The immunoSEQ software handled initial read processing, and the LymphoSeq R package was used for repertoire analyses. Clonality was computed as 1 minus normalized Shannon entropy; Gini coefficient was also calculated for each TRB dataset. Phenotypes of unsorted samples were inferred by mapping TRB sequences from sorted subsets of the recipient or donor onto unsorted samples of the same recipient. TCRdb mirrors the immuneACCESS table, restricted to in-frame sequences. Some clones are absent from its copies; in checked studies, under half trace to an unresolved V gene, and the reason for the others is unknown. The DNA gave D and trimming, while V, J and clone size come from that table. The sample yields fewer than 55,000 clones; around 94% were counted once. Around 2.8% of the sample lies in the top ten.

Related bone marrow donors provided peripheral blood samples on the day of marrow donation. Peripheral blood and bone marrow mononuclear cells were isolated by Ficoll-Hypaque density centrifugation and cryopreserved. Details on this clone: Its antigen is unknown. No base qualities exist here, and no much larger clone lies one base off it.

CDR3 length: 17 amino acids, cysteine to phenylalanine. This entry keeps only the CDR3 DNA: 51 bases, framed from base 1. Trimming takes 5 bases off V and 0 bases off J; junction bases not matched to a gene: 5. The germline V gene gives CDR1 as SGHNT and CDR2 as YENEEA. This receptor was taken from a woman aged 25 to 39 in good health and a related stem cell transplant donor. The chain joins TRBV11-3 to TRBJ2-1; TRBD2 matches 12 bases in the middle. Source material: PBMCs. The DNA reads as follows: TGTGCCAGCAGCCCGACTAGCGGGGGAGGCTCCTACAATGAGCAGTTCTTC. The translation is CASSPTSGGGSYNEQFF.